A single sample gave rise to the 23 T cell receptor beta chains below, sequenced in a study of shared clonotypes between healthy human individuals. The protocol was immunoSEQ multiplex PCR, while the TCRdb copy is restricted to in-frame clones and leaves out a portion. The table records approximately 2.5 million clones, roughly 93% of them present only once. The source material was naive CD4+ T cells from PBMCs. Documented subset: CD45RA+ positively selected. These receptors were taken from a man younger than 35 in good health. Some clones in this sample may be carry-over from other donors' samples.

The V gene is TRBV11-2, the J gene TRBJ2-3; 9 nucleotides align to TRBD2. CDR1 and CDR2 (germline): SGHAT, FQNNGV. V was clipped by 5 bases and J by 0 bases; unmatched bases: 3. The CDR3 extends over 15 amino acids. CDR3 residues: CASSRGRASTDTQYF. The DNA of the CDR3 is TGTGCCAGCAGCCGCGGGAGGGCTAGCACAGATACGCAGTATTTT.

The chain joins TRBV5-1 to TRBJ1-3; D perhaps matches TRBD1 (6 bases). The CDR3 consists of 15 residues. Between the trimmed V and J ends, which lost 0 bases and 2 bases, there was a span of 9 bases. Germline lookup yields CDR1 SGHRS and CDR2 YFSETQ. The CDR3 sequence: CASSLGQEAGNTIYF. CDR3 nucleotide sequence: TGCGCCAGCAGCTTGGGACAGGAGGCTGGAAACACCATATATTTT. The whole variable domain, filled in from reference TRBV5-1 and TRBJ1-3, reads KAGVTQTPRYLIKTRGQQVTLSCSPISGHRSVSWYQQTPGQGLQFLFEYFSETQRNKGNFPGRFSGRQFSNSRSEMNVSTLELGDSALYLCASSLGQEAGNTIYFGEGSWLTVV.

This chain connects TRBV6-6 to TRBJ1-5; D is uncertain. Germline CDR1 is MNHNY and CDR2 is SVGAGI (reference sequence). This CDR3 is built from 13 residues. V was trimmed by 6 bases and J by 4 bases, leaving 10 bases between them. CDR3 region: CASSPVANQPQHF. The CDR3 coding sequence is TGTGCCAGCAGCCCCGTAGCTAATCAGCCCCAGCATTTT.

The chain links TRBV2 to TRBJ1-4; D perhaps matches TRBD1 (5 bases). Germline V gene lookup returns CDR1 SNHLY and CDR2 FYNNEI. V was trimmed by 6 bases and J by 0 bases, leaving 8 bases between them. The CDR3 is 14 amino acids. This CDR3 is CASRDSSTNEKLFF. DNA of the CDR3: TGTGCCAGCAGAGACAGTTCAACTAATGAAAAACTGTTTTTT. The variable domain in full, completed from reference TRBV2 and TRBJ1-4, reads EPEVTQTPSHQVTQMGQEVILRCVPISNHLYFYWYRQILGQKVEFLVSFYNNEISEKSEIFDDQFSVERPDGSNFTLKIRSTKLEDSAMYFCASRDSSTNEKLFFGSGTQLSVL.

The gene calls are TRBV28 and TRBJ2-7, with 9 bases lining up with TRBD1. The CDR3 is made up of 15 amino acids. In germline, CDR1 is MDHEN, CDR2 SYDVKM. Trimming removed 5 bases from V and 7 bases from J; junction bases left unmatched: 12. CDR3 sequence (DNA): TGTGCCAGCAGTCCCCCGACAGGGGGGTTGTGGGAGCAGTACTTC. This encodes CASSPPTGGLWEQYF.

V and J are TRBV11-2 and TRBJ1-2; D gene ambiguous. V shed 1 base and J shed 7 bases, with 16 bases lying between them. This CDR3 spans 15 amino acids. CDR1 and CDR2 from the germline V gene are SGHAT and FQNNGV. CDR3 nucleotides: TGTGCCAGCAGCTTAGCCGGGGATGGGGTCGGTGGCTACACCTTC. It yields the protein CASSLAGDGVGGYTF.

The table lists this clone with a few counts. The V and J genes are TRBV6-6 and TRBJ1-1; 10 nucleotides match TRBD1. V lost 6 bases and J lost 6; bases outside the gene matches: 1. The CDR3 is made up of 12 amino acids. Germline V gene lookup returns CDR1 MNHNY and CDR2 SVGAGI (reference sequence). CDR3 DNA: TGTGCCAGCAGGACAGGGGGCCCTGAAGCTTTCTTT. This encodes CASRTGGPEAFF.

This clone occurred a few times. V and J are TRBV9 and TRBJ1-5; a possible D gene is TRBD1 (5 bases). The CDR3 length is 14 residues. The germline V and J ends were trimmed by 7 bases and 2 bases, with 13 bases remaining between them. Germline V gene data show CDR1 as SGDLS and CDR2 as YYNGEE. CDR3 nucleotides: TGTGCCAGCGGCCGGGACGGTGGCAATCAGCCCCAGCATTTT. It translates to CASGRDGGNQPQHF.

The V gene is TRBV5-1, the J gene TRBJ2-1; a weak D match, TRBD1 (6 bases). V was shortened by 6 bases and J by 2 bases, with 15 bases between the two germline ends. From germline, CDR1 is SGHRS and CDR2 YFSETQ. CDR3 length: 15 residues. The CDR3 coding sequence is TGCGCCAGCATGTTAGGGGGAGACGCCTACAATGAGCAGTTCTTC. Amino acid sequence: CASMLGGDAYNEQFF.

The rearrangement joins TRBV27 to TRBJ2-1, with unresolved D. This CDR3 has 12 amino acids. Germline V lookup: CDR1 MNHEY, CDR2 SMNVEV (reference sequence). V was trimmed by 6 bases and J by 0 bases, leaving 3 bases between them. The DNA of the CDR3 is TGTGCCAGCAGGAGCTCCTACAATGAGCAGTTCTTC. This sequence encodes CASRSSYNEQFF.

To note about this clone: Other DNA sequences in this specimen translate into the identical CDR3. The chain combines TRBV30 with TRBJ2-5; D is unresolved. Germline V CDR1 and CDR2: GTSNPN, SVGIG (reference sequence). There are 11 residues in the CDR3. Trimming left V 0 bases short and J 5 bases short, with 4 bases between. This CDR3 is CAWSVVETQYF. As DNA, the CDR3 is TGTGCCTGGAGTGTAGTGGAGACCCAGTACTTC.

As concerns this clone: Other DNA sequences in the same sample also yield this CDR3. This chain uses TRBV5-1 with TRBJ1-5; TRBD1 matches at 9 bases. This CDR3 has 16 amino acids. CDR1 is SGHRS, CDR2 YFSETQ, per germline. With V trimmed by 5 bases and J by 2 bases, 8 bases remained unmatched. The CDR3 DNA reads as TGCGCCAGCAGTCCAACAGGGGGCGGCGGCAATCAGCCCCAGCATTTT. This translates into CASSPTGGGGNQPQHF.

The genes are TRBV18 and TRBJ1-2; 9 bases fit TRBD1. In germline, CDR1 is KGHSH, CDR2 LQKENI. This CDR3 contains 16 residues. V dropped 0 bases and J dropped 6; count of bases not matched to a gene: 8. The CDR3 sequence: CASSPPMGTGGHGYTF. DNA for the CDR3: TGTGCCAGCTCACCACCTATGGGAACAGGGGGCCATGGCTACACCTTC.

The chain links TRBV29-1 to TRBJ1-4; 8 positions match TRBD1. The length of the CDR3 is 15 residues. Germline V gives CDR1 SQVTM, CDR2 ANQGSEA. J gave up 5 bases and V 7 bases, and 12 bases lay outside the gene matches. Here the CDR3 reads CSAARTGGINEKLFF. The DNA of the CDR3 is TGCAGCGCCGCCAGAACAGGGGGAATAAATGAAAAACTGTTTTTT.

The chain employs TRBV28 and TRBJ1-5; D remains ambiguous. Germline-derived CDR1 and CDR2 are MDHEN and SYDVKM. Trimming cost V 5 bases and J 7 bases, with 27 bases left between them. This CDR3 is built from 18 residues. The CDR3 is CASSAPGVWGWEIQPQHF. The CDR3, as DNA: TGTGCCAGCAGTGCCCCCGGTGTTTGGGGATGGGAAATCCAGCCCCAGCATTTT.

The table lists this clone with a few counts. This chain links TRBV19 with TRBJ1-5; 7 nucleotides line up with TRBD1. Germline V gene data show CDR1 as LNHDA and CDR2 as SQIVND (reference sequence). This CDR3 spans 14 amino acids. V lost 3 bases to trimming and J lost 5 bases; unmatched junction nucleotides: 4. CDR3 bases: TGTGCCAGTAGTATTGGGGACAGTCATCAGCCCCAGCATTTT. As protein: CASSIGDSHQPQHF.

The chain employs TRBV4-2 and TRBJ2-4; D not certain. The germline V gene has CDR1 LGHNA and CDR2 YNFKEQ. This CDR3 is 18 amino acids long. V lost 1 base to trimming and J lost 0 bases, with 16 bases between them. The CDR3 nucleotides read TGTGCCAGCAGCCAAGTCTGGTCGAGTGCTTTAGCCAAAAACATTCAGTACTTC. It specifies CASSQVWSSALAKNIQYF.

The rearrangement joins TRBV21-1 to TRBJ2-1; TRBD1 is taken as the D call from the table, unchecked against the DNA. TRBV21-1 is a documented pseudogene. This CDR3 is built from 19 residues. CDR3 coding DNA: TGTGCCAGCAGCAATCGGGGGCAGGGGGTTCCAGAATTGTACAATGAGCAGTTCTTC. Translation gives CASSNRGQGVPELYNEQFF.

V is TRBV7-2 and J is TRBJ2-7; D may be TRBD1 (6 bases). The CDR3 has 17 amino acids. The ends were cut back, 2 bases at V and 3 bases at J, with 20 bases in the middle. Germline V lookup: CDR1 SGHTA, CDR2 FQGNSA. The CDR3 DNA follows: TGTGCCAGCAGCTTAAGTATCCAAGGACAGCGCATCTACGAGCAGTACTTC. It translates to CASSLSIQGQRIYEQYF.

The chain links TRBV28 to TRBJ2-1, with 13 bases lining up with TRBD2. The germline CDR1 and CDR2 sequences are MDHEN and SYDVKM. Trimming took 3 bases from V and 10 from J; bases not matched to a gene: 15. The CDR3 is 18 residues long. Here the CDR3 reads CASSFGRRLAGGPVEQFF. The CDR3 DNA sequence: TGTGCCAGCAGTTTTGGGCGGCGACTAGCGGGGGGCCCGGTGGAGCAGTTCTTC.

The genes are TRBV5-4 and TRBJ2-5; TRBD2 matches 9 bases. The CDR3 runs to 16 residues. V gave up 0 bases and J gave up 5 bases; unmatched junction bases: 8. Per the germline V gene, CDR1 is SGHNT and CDR2 is YYREEE (reference sequence). CDR3 in DNA: TGTGCCAGCAGCTTGGCTGGCGGGAGGGCCGGTGAGACCCAGTACTTC. Encoded protein: CASSLAGGRAGETQYF.

V is TRBV7-3 and J is TRBJ2-3; 11 nucleotides align to TRBD2. Trimming took 5 bases from V and 8 from J; bases not matched to a gene: 12. Per the germline V gene, CDR1 is SGHTA and CDR2 is FQGTGA. The CDR3 runs to 16 residues. CDR3 DNA: TGTGCCAGCAGCCCGGGGACTAGCGGAACCGTAGGTACGCAGTATTTT. Translating it yields CASSPGTSGTVGTQYF.

This sequence joins TRBV2 and TRBJ2-7; D gene ambiguous. V lost 1 base to trimming and J lost 2 bases, with 9 bases between them. The CDR3 has 14 residues. Per the germline V gene, CDR1 is SNHLY and CDR2 is FYNNEI. CDR3 sequence (DNA): TGTGCCAGCAGTGAAGGGCAGACCCCCTACGAGCAGTACTTC. It encodes CASSEGQTPYEQYF.